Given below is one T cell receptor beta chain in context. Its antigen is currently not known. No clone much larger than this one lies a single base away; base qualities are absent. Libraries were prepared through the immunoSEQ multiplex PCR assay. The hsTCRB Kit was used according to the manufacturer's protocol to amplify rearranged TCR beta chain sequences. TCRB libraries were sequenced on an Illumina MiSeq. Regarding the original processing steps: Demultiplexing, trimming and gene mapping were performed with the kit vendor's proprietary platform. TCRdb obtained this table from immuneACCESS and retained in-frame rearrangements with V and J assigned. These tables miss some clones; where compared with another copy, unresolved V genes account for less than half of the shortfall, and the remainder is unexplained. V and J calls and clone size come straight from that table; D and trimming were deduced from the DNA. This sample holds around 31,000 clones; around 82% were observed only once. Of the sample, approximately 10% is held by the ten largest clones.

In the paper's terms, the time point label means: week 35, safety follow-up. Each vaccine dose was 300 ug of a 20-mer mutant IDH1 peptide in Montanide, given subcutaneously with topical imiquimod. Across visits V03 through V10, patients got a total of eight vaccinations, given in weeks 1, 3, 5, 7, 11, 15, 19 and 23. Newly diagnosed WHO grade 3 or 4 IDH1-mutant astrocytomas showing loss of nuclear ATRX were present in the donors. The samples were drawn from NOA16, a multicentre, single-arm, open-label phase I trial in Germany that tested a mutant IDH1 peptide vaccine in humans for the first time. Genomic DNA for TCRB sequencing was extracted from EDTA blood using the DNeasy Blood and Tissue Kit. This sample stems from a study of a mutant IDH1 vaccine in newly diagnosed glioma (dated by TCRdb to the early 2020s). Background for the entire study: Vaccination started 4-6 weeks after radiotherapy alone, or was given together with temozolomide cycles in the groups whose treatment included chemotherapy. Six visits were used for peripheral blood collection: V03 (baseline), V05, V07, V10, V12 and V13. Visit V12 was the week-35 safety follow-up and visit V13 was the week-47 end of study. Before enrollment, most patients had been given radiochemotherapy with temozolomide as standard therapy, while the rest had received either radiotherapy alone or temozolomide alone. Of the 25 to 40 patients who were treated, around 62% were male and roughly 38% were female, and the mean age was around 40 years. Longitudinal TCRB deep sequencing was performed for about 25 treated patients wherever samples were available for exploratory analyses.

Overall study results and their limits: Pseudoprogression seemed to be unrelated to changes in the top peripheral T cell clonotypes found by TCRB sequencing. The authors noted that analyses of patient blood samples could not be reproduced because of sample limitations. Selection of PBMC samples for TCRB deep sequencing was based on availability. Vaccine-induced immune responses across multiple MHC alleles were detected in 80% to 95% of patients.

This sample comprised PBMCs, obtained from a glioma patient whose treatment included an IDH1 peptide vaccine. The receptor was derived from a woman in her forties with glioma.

The CDR3 reads CASSFIRGAGANVLTF. The sequenced DNA: TGTGCCAGCAGCTTCATAAGGGGAGCTGGGGCCAACGTCCTGACTTTC. This receptor chain uses TRBV5-4 and TRBJ2-6; the D assignment is uncertain and may be TRBD1 or TRBD2, with 5 bases supporting each. The CDR3, cysteine through phenylalanine, is 16 amino acids long. Only the CDR3 DNA stays, 48 bases, in frame from base 1. Trimming takes 2 bases from V and 2 bases from J, and the germline ends sit 11 bases apart. Taken from the germline V gene (reference sequence), the CDR1 and CDR2 loops are SGHNT and YYREEE.